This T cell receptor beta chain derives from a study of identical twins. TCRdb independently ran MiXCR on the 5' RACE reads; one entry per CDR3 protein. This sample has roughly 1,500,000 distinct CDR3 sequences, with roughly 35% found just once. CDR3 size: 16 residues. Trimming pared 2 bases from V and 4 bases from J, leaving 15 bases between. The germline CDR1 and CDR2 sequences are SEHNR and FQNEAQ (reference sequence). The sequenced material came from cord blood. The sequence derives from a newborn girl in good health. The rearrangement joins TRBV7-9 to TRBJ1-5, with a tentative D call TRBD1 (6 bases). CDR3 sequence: CASSLYSGTGNQPQHF. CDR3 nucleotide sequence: TGTGCCAGCAGCTTATATTCGGGAACAGGGAATCAGCCCCAGCATTTT. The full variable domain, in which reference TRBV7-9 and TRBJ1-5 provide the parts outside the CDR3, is DTGVSQNPRHKITKRGQNVTFRCDPISEHNRLYWYRQTLGQGPEFLTYFQNEAQLEKSRLLSDRFSAERPKGSFSTLEIQRTEQGDSAMYLCASSLYSGTGNQPQHFGDGTRLSIL.